Listed here are 22 T cell receptor beta chains from one sample, sequenced in a study of OX40 agonist ivuxolimab in advanced cancers. Sequenced by immunoSEQ multiplex PCR; TCRdb stores in-frame clones only, minus some. Of roughly 79,000 clones in the sample, under 95% are singletons; the top ten hold 11%. The sequenced sample was CD4+ or CD8+ T cells sorted from blood, obtained in a trial of the OX40 agonist ivuxolimab. The receptors originated from an adult with an advanced solid tumor such as melanoma, head and neck, liver or kidney cancer.

Here the CDR3 reads CASSVGAEEELRYGYTF. DNA for the CDR3: TGTGCCAGCAGCGTAGGTGCAGAAGAGGAGCTAAGGTATGGCTACACCTTC. V usage is TRBV9 and J usage is TRBJ1-2; D is undetermined. This CDR3 comprises 17 residues. Trimming removed 0 bases from V and 5 bases from J, with 20 bases in between. Germline V lookup: CDR1 SGDLS, CDR2 YYNGEE. Full variable domain (rest looked up from reference TRBV9 and TRBJ1-2): DSGVTQTPKHLITATGQRVTLRCSPRSGDLSVYWYQQSLDQGLQFLIQYYNGEERAKGNILERFSAQQFPDLHSELNLSSLELGDSALYFCASSVGAEEELRYGYTFGSGTRLTVV.

The CDR3 here is CASSLDVTGELFF. CDR3 nucleotide sequence: TGTGCCAGCAGCTTAGATGTAACCGGGGAGCTGTTTTTT. The V gene is TRBV7-8, the J gene TRBJ2-2; unclear D gene. The ends were cut back, 1 base at V and 5 bases at J, with 5 bases in the middle. Germline CDR1 is SGHVS and CDR2 is FQNEAQ. The CDR3 loop spans 13 amino acids.

The chain recombines TRBV6-4 with TRBJ2-3; 7 bases are a match to TRBD1. V was pared by 0 bases and J by 0 bases, with 6 bases of the junction left unmatched. The CDR3 sequence is 17 residues long. Germline CDR1 is MRHNA and CDR2 is SNTAGT. Here the CDR3 DNA reads TGTGCCAGCAGTGACTCAGAACAGGGGCATAGCACAGATACGCAGTATTTT. It is translated as CASSDSEQGHSTDTQYF.

The chain has TRBV25-1 and TRBJ2-7, with 7 bases matching TRBD2. Germline trimming cut 6 bases from V and 6 bases from J; bases unmatched to any gene: 11. Germline CDR1 reads MGHDK; CDR2 reads SYGVNS. The CDR3 loop spans 14 amino acids. CDR3 DNA: TGTGCCAGCAGCTCCGCGGGGGTGGGTGCCGAGCAGTACTTC. This encodes CASSSAGVGAEQYF.

The V call is TRBV5-8, the J call TRBJ2-7; 12 positions match TRBD2. V gave up 0 bases and J gave up 2 bases; unmatched junction bases: 3. This CDR3 has 16 amino acids. Germline assignment: CDR1 SGHTS and CDR2 YDEGEE. In DNA form, the CDR3 reads TGTGCCAGCAGCTTGGCGGCTAGCGGGGGGGCCTACGAGCAGTACTTC. It is translated as CASSLAASGGAYEQYF.

The chain combines TRBV11-2 with TRBJ1-4; a possible D gene is TRBD1 (5 bases). Trimming shortened V by 7 bases and J by 6 bases, and 15 bases separated the two germline ends. Germline loops: CDR1 SGHAT, CDR2 FQNNGV. The CDR3 runs 14 residues. The CDR3 region is CASTEIRGDEKLFF. In DNA form, the CDR3 reads TGTGCCAGCACCGAAATACGGGGGGATGAAAAACTGTTTTTT.

This chain joins TRBV6-5 and TRBJ2-5; D not certain. This CDR3 is built from 11 residues. CDR1 and CDR2 from the germline V gene are MNHEY and SVGAGI. Trimming pared 10 bases from V and 5 bases from J, leaving 11 bases between. CDR3 amino acids: CATGSLETQYF. In nucleotides, the CDR3 is TGTGCCACTGGATCCTTGGAGACCCAGTACTTC.

The chain combines TRBV7-2 with TRBJ2-3; TRBD2 might be the D (7 bases). Germline CDR1 and CDR2: SGHTA and FQGNSA. The CDR3 is 17 amino acids. Trimming removed 4 bases at V and 0 bases at J, with 17 bases between. The DNA for the CDR3 is TGTGCCAGCAGCTCAGGACAGCGGGGAACTAGCACAGATACGCAGTATTTT. Amino acid sequence: CASSSGQRGTSTDTQYF.

The chain combines TRBV6-1 with TRBJ1-6; 7 bases line up with TRBD1. Germline-derived CDR1 and CDR2 are MNHNS and SASEGT. The CDR3 length is 14 residues. The V and J ends lost 0 bases and 9 bases, in that order; junction bases with no gene match: 2. The DNA for the CDR3 is TGTGCCAGCAGTGAAGCAGGGGGCGGTTCACCCCTCCACTTT. Protein: CASSEAGGGSPLHF.

The chain has TRBV6-1 and TRBJ1-3, with 10 bases that match TRBD1. The CDR3 consists of 14 residues. Trimming removed 4 bases from V and 4 bases from J; junction bases left unmatched: 1. Germline V lookup: CDR1 MNHNS, CDR2 SASEGT. The CDR3 sequence: CASSVGQGGNTIYF. Written as DNA, the CDR3 is TGTGCCAGCAGTGTGGGACAGGGGGGAAACACCATATATTTT.

This clone was recorded once. Here the CDR3 DNA reads TGCGCCAGCCAAGCCCTAGGGGACAGCCACTATGGCTACACCTTC. Translated: CASQALGDSHYGYTF. V gene TRBV5-1 combines with J gene TRBJ1-2; 7 positions match TRBD1. CDR1 is SGHRS, CDR2 YFSETQ, per germline. This CDR3 has 15 residues. V trimming: 7 bases; J trimming: 3 bases; junction bases outside the gene matches: 12.

The chain is built from TRBV7-8 and TRBJ2-1, with a possible D match to TRBD1 (6 bases). The V end was cut by 5 bases, the J end by 1 base, with 15 bases between. CDR1 and CDR2 from the germline V gene are SGHVS and FQNEAQ. CDR3 length: 16 residues. The chain's CDR3 is CASSPFRGASYNEQFF. CDR3 nucleotide sequence: TGTGCCAGCAGCCCGTTCAGGGGAGCGTCCTACAATGAGCAGTTCTTC.

This chain uses TRBV9 with TRBJ2-3, with D possibly matching TRBD2 (6 bases). Germline V gene data show CDR1 as SGDLS and CDR2 as YYNGEE. The CDR3 extends over 17 amino acids. Deletions cut 4 bases from V and 3 bases from J, with 21 bases between. CDR3 coding DNA: TGTGCCAGCAGCCACCCATTAGGGGAGGAGAGGACAGATACGCAGTATTTT. Amino acids: CASSHPLGEERTDTQYF.

V is TRBV15 and J is TRBJ1-5, with D perhaps matching TRBD1 (6 bases). The germline CDR1 and CDR2 sequences are LNHNV and YYDKDF (reference sequence). Trimming removed 0 bases from V and 4 bases from J, with 13 bases in between. The CDR3 spans 16 residues. Here the CDR3 reads CATSRDLGGGNQPQHF. The CDR3 bases are TGTGCCACCAGCAGAGATCTAGGGGGGGGAAATCAGCCCCAGCATTTT.

The gene calls are TRBV7-8 and TRBJ2-7, with a weak D call TRBD1 (6 bases). The germline V and J ends were trimmed by 1 base and 3 bases, with 16 bases remaining between them. Germline V gene lookup returns CDR1 SGHVS and CDR2 FQNEAQ. CDR3 length: 16 amino acids. CDR3 protein: CASSLDQGGLVYEQYF. The CDR3 DNA sequence: TGTGCCAGCAGCTTAGACCAAGGGGGTTTGGTCTACGAGCAGTACTTC. Based on the CDR3 plus reference TRBV7-8 and TRBJ2-7, the full variable domain is GAGVSQSPRYKVAKRGQDVALRCDPISGHVSLFWYQQALGQGPEFLTYFQNEAQLDKSGLPSDRFFAERPEGSVSTLKIQRTQQEDSAVYLCASSLDQGGLVYEQYFGPGTRLTVT.

The chain carries TRBV6-4 and TRBJ2-2; TRBD1 is a possible D gene (5 bases). CDR3 size: 12 residues. Per germline, CDR1 MRHNA and CDR2 SNTAGT. With 6 bases removed from V and 3 bases from J, the gap between germline ends came to 5 bases. CDR3 coding DNA: TGTGCCAGCAGAGGGGACACCGGGGAGCTGTTTTTT. Protein sequence: CASRGDTGELFF.

V gene TRBV6-1 combines with J gene TRBJ2-2; D unclear. This CDR3 region has 14 residues. Trimming took 4 bases from V and 1 from J, leaving 7 bases between them. CDR1 and CDR2 (germline): MNHNS, SASEGT. CDR3: CASSARQNTGELFF. The CDR3 DNA sequence: TGTGCCAGCAGTGCGCGACAGAACACCGGGGAGCTGTTTTTT.

The chain uses TRBV11-2 and TRBJ2-7, with 9 bases matching TRBD1. CDR1 SGHAT and CDR2 FQNNGV come from the germline V gene. V lost 8 bases, J lost 5 bases, and 13 bases stayed unmatched. CDR3 size: 15 residues. The CDR3 nucleotides are TGTGCCAGCTTGTCCCGGGACAGGGCGCTCCACGAGCAGTACTTC. It translates to CASLSRDRALHEQYF.

This sequence joins TRBV13 and TRBJ1-1, with D possibly being TRBD1 (5 bases). This CDR3 spans 15 amino acids. Germline V CDR1 and CDR2: PRHDT, FYEKMQ (reference sequence). V was pared by 0 bases and J by 3 bases, with 11 bases between. CDR3 amino acids: CASSLGAQGDTEAFF. The CDR3 DNA reads TGTGCCAGCAGCTTAGGCGCGCAGGGAGACACTGAAGCTTTCTTT. Full variable domain (outside the CDR3, taken from reference TRBV13 and TRBJ1-1): AAGVIQSPRHLIKEKRETATLKCYPIPRHDTVYWYQQGPGQDPQFLISFYEKMQSDKGSIPDRFSAQQFSDYHSELNMSSLELGDSALYFCASSLGAQGDTEAFFGQGTRLTVV.

This chain joins TRBV27 and TRBJ2-2; D is uncertain. Germline V gives CDR1 MNHEY, CDR2 SMNVEV (reference sequence). The CDR3 loop spans 14 amino acids. V lost 3 bases, J lost 1 base, and 6 bases lay in between. The DNA for the CDR3 is TGTGCCAGCAGTTTGGTTGTGAACACCGGGGAGCTGTTTTTT. As protein: CASSLVVNTGELFF.

The chain has TRBV29-1 and TRBJ2-7; D possibly corresponds to TRBD1 (5 bases). Between the trimmed V and J ends, which lost 4 bases and 4 bases, there was a span of 5 bases. Per germline, CDR1 SQVTM and CDR2 ANQGSEA. The CDR3 spans 10 residues. This CDR3 is CSVGQYEQYF. The CDR3 DNA is TGCAGCGTTGGACAGTACGAGCAGTACTTC.

To note about this clone: An end of the junction differs from the germline gene, which may be a read error. The gene calls are TRBV7-7 and TRBJ1-2; D gene uncertain. There are 14 residues in the CDR3. Looked up from germline, CDR1 is SSHAT and CDR2 is FNYEAQ (reference sequence). The CDR3, as DNA: TGTGCTAGCAGTCCCGGACTGGGATCCGTTGGCTACACCTTC. It specifies CASSPGLGSVGYTF.